This entry concerns a single TCR beta chain. The antigen remains unidentified. The data were obtained in a study of T cells after yellow fever vaccination. TCRdb reprocessed the 5' RACE reads via MiXCR and lists one record per CDR3 protein. The data show about 330,000 distinct CDR3 sequences, roughly 7% seen once. Findings and limits, study-wide: Just a small share of clonotypes turned up in the CD4 compartment as well as the CD8 compartment.

The sample consisted of PBMCs, taken 45 days after the first yellow fever vaccination. This clonotype originated in a man between 18 and 29 years old who received the YFV17D yellow fever vaccine.

For the CDR3, the DNA is TGCGCCAGCAGCTTATCGGGTGACAGCCACGAGCAGTACTTC. Amino acid sequence: CASSLSGDSHEQYF. The chain couples TRBV5-1 to TRBJ2-7; tentative D call: TRBD1 (5 bases). Per the germline V gene, CDR1 is SGHRS and CDR2 is YFSETQ. Trimming took off 2 bases at V and 5 bases at J, with 14 bases between the two ends. The CDR3 runs 14 residues.